These 7 T cell receptor beta chains originate from one sample sequenced in a study of CXCR3-negative and CXCR3-positive naive CD8 T cells. Libraries were UMI-labeled 5' RACE TRB cDNA. For each CDR3 protein, TCRdb gives one entry from its re-call of the 5' RACE reads, without DNA. Seen in this sample are under 50,000 distinct CDR3 sequences; the ten most common clones hold over 2%. The specimen was naive CXCR3- CD8+ T cells from blood. Subset noted: CD45RO-CCR7+CD27+CD95- naive CD8+ T cells lacking CXCR3 (TNR3-). These receptors originate from a human donor in good health. Some clones in this sample may be carry-over from other donors' samples.

The rearrangement links TRBV7-9 to TRBJ2-1; TCRdb lists TRBD1, though no DNA is available to test this call. CDR1 and CDR2 from the germline V gene are SEHNR and FQNEAQ (reference sequence). The CDR3 consists of 12 residues. CDR3 sequence: CASSPRANEQFF.

This sequence joins TRBV5-1 and TRBJ2-3. CDR1 and CDR2 (germline): SGHRS, YFSETQ. The CDR3 loop spans 14 amino acids. The CDR3 protein is CASSLAVAGDTQYF. Based on the CDR3 plus reference TRBV5-1 and TRBJ2-3, the full variable domain is KAGVTQTPRYLIKTRGQQVTLSCSPISGHRSVSWYQQTPGQGLQFLFEYFSETQRNKGNFPGRFSGRQFSNSRSEMNVSTLELGDSALYLCASSLAVAGDTQYFGPGTRLTVL.

This sequence joins TRBV6-5 and TRBJ2-7; the TRBD1 assignment by TCRdb is unverifiable without DNA. The CDR3 totals 17 residues. The germline CDR1 and CDR2 sequences are MNHEY and SVGAGI. CDR3 sequence reads: CASSPIQTPGGSYEQYF.

The rearrangement uses TRBV28 and TRBJ2-1; TCRdb selects TRBD1, and the lack of DNA leaves this call unchecked. The V gene's germline CDR1 is MDHEN and CDR2 SYDVKM. There are 17 residues in the CDR3. CDR3 region: CASSSSFQQGGDNEQFF.

V and J are TRBV6-6 and TRBJ1-5; absent DNA, TCRdb's TRBD1 call cannot be checked. The germline gives CDR1 MNHNY, CDR2 SVGAGI (reference sequence). The CDR3 length is 13 residues. This chain's CDR3 is CATWDTGDQPQHF.

The genes are TRBV5-1 and TRBJ2-5; TCRdb names TRBD1, which stays unverified in the absence of DNA. This CDR3 contains 11 residues. Germline CDR1 is SGHRS and CDR2 is YFSETQ. The CDR3 spells CASNIPGGQYF. Looking up the rest from reference TRBV5-1 and TRBJ2-5 gives the full variable domain: KAGVTQTPRYLIKTRGQQVTLSCSPISGHRSVSWYQQTPGQGLQFLFEYFSETQRNKGNFPGRFSGRQFSNSRSEMNVSTLELGDSALYLCASNIPGGQYFGPGTRLLVL.

V usage is TRBV5-1 and J usage is TRBJ2-5; TCRdb returns TRBD1, unconfirmable since there is no DNA. Germline loops: CDR1 SGHRS, CDR2 YFSETQ. The CDR3 is made up of 15 amino acids. This chain's CDR3 is CASSLPPGPGDSQYF.